This TCR beta chain was captured in a study of blood T cell repertoires in COVID-19. On the study more broadly: Samples came from the United States, Italy and Spain, spanning acute and convalescent COVID-19. The analysed material was cDNA or gDNA that came from T cells, B-cell-depleted T cells, or PBMCs.

Original processing methods: Estimated nucleated cell counts came from reference gene primer amplification. The assay was immunoSEQ multiplex PCR, and TCRdb's table has in-frame clones only and misses some. The D gene and trimming were derived from the DNA, and the V and J assignments and clone size from that table. The table shows 20,000 to 30,000 clones, with 75% to 90% occurring only once. There are a few counts of this clone. The CDR3 extends over 15 amino acids. CDR1 and CDR2 (germline): SGHVS, FQNEAQ. Trimming removed 11 bases from V and 4 bases from J, with 18 bases in between. V is TRBV7-8 and J is TRBJ1-6; maybe TRBD1 (5 bases). Sequencing used peripheral blood. This clonotype originated in a human donor in a cohort sampled during active COVID-19. The CDR3 DNA reads as TGTGCCTCGAAGGACAAAACTCAGTATAATTCACCCCTCCACTTT. This translates into CASKDKTQYNSPLHF.